This TCR beta chain was captured in a study of cytomegalovirus exposure and HLA in healthy donors. The PCR used 60 Vbeta and 13 Jbeta primers. Generated by immunoSEQ multiplex PCR, the TCRdb table keeps only in-frame clones and is missing some. This sample has 150,000 to 250,000 clones, with around 76% found just once. The V end lost 6 bases, the J end lost 2 bases, and 14 bases lay between the germline ends. This CDR3 region has 15 residues. CDR1 and CDR2 from the germline V gene are MNHNS and SASEGT. The chain has TRBV6-1 and TRBJ2-1, with D unresolved. This TCR was sampled from a man younger than 40 in good health and CMV-seronegative. Sequencing was carried out using PBMCs. CDR3 region: CASSPERNAYNEQFF. The CDR3 DNA reads TGTGCCAGCAGCCCTGAGAGAAACGCCTACAATGAGCAGTTCTTC.